Each of the 29 T cell receptor beta chains below was sequenced from the same sample in a study of shared clonotypes between healthy human individuals. TCRdb's table, derived via immunoSEQ multiplex PCR, lists solely in-frame clones and lacks some. The data hold 2 million to 2.5 million clones, with 95% observed a single time. Sample: naive CD4+ T cells sorted from blood. Stated subset: CD45RA+ positively selected. The receptors stem from a man between 18 and 35 years old in good health.

This chain links TRBV7-2 with TRBJ1-1, with 7 bases matching TRBD1. This CDR3 spans 14 amino acids. V was pared by 2 bases and J by 4 bases, with 4 bases of the junction left unmatched. Germline values: CDR1 SGHTA, CDR2 FQGNSA. CDR3 DNA sequence: TGTGCCAGCAGCTTAAGGGGGCAGGCCACTGAAGCTTTCTTT. It translates to CASSLRGQATEAFF. Supplemented by reference TRBV7-2 and TRBJ1-1, the full variable domain reads GAGVSQSPSNKVTEKGKDVELRCDPISGHTALYWYRQSLGQGLEFLIYFQGNSAPDKSGLPSDRFSAERTGGSVSTLTIQRTQQEDSAVYLCASSLRGQATEAFFGQGTRLTVV.

A remark on this clone: The same CDR3 arises from other DNA sequences in this sample as well. This chain uses TRBV18 with TRBJ2-7; 8 nucleotides match TRBD1. J lost 2 bases, V lost 2 bases, and 2 bases had no gene match. Per the germline V gene, CDR1 is KGHSH and CDR2 is LQKENI. The CDR3 runs 14 residues. The CDR3 DNA sequence: TGTGCCAGCTCACCAGGACAGGGTACCTACGAGCAGTACTTC. As protein: CASSPGQGTYEQYF.

The chain uses TRBV6-5 and TRBJ1-2, with 10 bases identical to TRBD1. The CDR3 covers 14 residues. The ends lost 6 bases at V and 8 bases at J; junction bases unmatched: 9. CDR1 is MNHEY and CDR2 is SVGAGI in the germline V gene. In nucleotides, the CDR3 is TGTGCCAGCAGGCCTCGACAGGGGGCACGGGGCTACACCTTC. Translated, it gives CASRPRQGARGYTF.

This chain joins TRBV4-3 and TRBJ1-1; a possible D gene is TRBD1 (6 bases). The CDR3 is made up of 15 amino acids. The germline gives CDR1 LGHNA, CDR2 YSLEER. V lost 0 bases and J 3 bases, leaving 11 bases between the germline ends. DNA for the CDR3: TGCGCCAGCAGCCAAGAAGTGAACAGGGACACTGAAGCTTTCTTT. Its translation is CASSQEVNRDTEAFF.

The chain recombines TRBV6-5 with TRBJ2-3, with D perhaps matching TRBD1 or TRBD2 (6 bases each). Germline values: CDR1 MNHEY, CDR2 SVGAGI. This CDR3 comprises 15 residues. The V gene lost 5 bases and the J gene lost 4 bases, with 16 bases spanning the gap. CDR3 DNA: TGTGCCAGCAGTATCAAAGGGGGGCGAGCAGATACGCAGTATTTT. This sequence encodes CASSIKGGRADTQYF.

This rearrangement joins TRBV2 to TRBJ2-7; D may correspond to TRBD1 or TRBD2 (6 bases each). Deletions cut 4 bases from V and 3 bases from J, with 13 bases between. This CDR3 has 14 residues. Germline V gene lookup returns CDR1 SNHLY and CDR2 FYNNEI. The CDR3 here is CASSGRGGFYEQYF. As DNA, the CDR3 is TGTGCCAGCAGTGGCAGGGGAGGTTTCTACGAGCAGTACTTC. Full variable domain (rest looked up from reference TRBV2 and TRBJ2-7): EPEVTQTPSHQVTQMGQEVILRCVPISNHLYFYWYRQILGQKVEFLVSFYNNEISEKSEIFDDQFSVERPDGSNFTLKIRSTKLEDSAMYFCASSGRGGFYEQYFGPGTRLTVT.

The chain uses TRBV9 and TRBJ2-3, with TRBD2 identical over 9 bases. Germline V gene data show CDR1 as SGDLS and CDR2 as YYNGEE. V lost 4 bases, J lost 3 bases, and 6 bases stayed unmatched. The CDR3 is 15 residues long. The chain's CDR3 is CASSPLAGATDTQYF. The DNA for the CDR3 is TGTGCCAGCAGCCCCTTAGCGGGAGCTACAGATACGCAGTATTTT.

With regard to this clone: Other DNA sequences in the sample encode the same CDR3. This chain joins TRBV5-4 and TRBJ1-6, with D unresolved. With 0 bases removed from V and 0 bases from J, the gap between germline ends came to 7 bases. This CDR3 has 16 residues. Germline CDR1 SGHNT, CDR2 YYREEE (reference sequence). CDR3 residues: CASSLGGSSYNSPLHF. CDR3 nucleotides: TGTGCCAGCAGCTTGGGAGGGAGCTCCTATAATTCACCCCTCCACTTT.

Concerning this clone itself: A read error is possible here, since a much larger clone lies one base away. In the same sample, other DNA sequences code for this CDR3. The chain uses TRBV5-1 and TRBJ2-7; D gene unclear. Germline CDR1 SGHRS, CDR2 YFSETQ. The CDR3 is made up of 11 amino acids. V was pared by 2 bases and J by 3 bases, with 3 bases between. The CDR3 loop is CASSLDYEQYF. The DNA for the CDR3 is TGCGCCAGCAGCTTAGACTACGAGCAGTACTTC.

The V and J genes are TRBV9 and TRBJ2-2; no definite D call. The CDR3 covers 15 residues. CDR1 is SGDLS, CDR2 YYNGEE, per germline. The V and J ends lost 0 bases and 4 bases respectively, with 10 bases between them. CDR3 sequence: CASSVGHVGTGELFF. In DNA, the CDR3 is TGTGCCAGCAGCGTAGGACACGTGGGCACCGGGGAGCTGTTTTTT. Full variable domain (remainder filled in from reference TRBV9 and TRBJ2-2): DSGVTQTPKHLITATGQRVTLRCSPRSGDLSVYWYQQSLDQGLQFLIQYYNGEERAKGNILERFSAQQFPDLHSELNLSSLELGDSALYFCASSVGHVGTGELFFGEGSRLTVL.

The chain uses TRBV7-2 and TRBJ2-5; 12 bases align to TRBD2. The CDR3 is made up of 16 amino acids. V lost 1 base and J lost 5; bases outside the gene matches: 5. Germline CDR1 SGHTA, CDR2 FQGNSA. This CDR3 is CASSLGLAGGPETQYF. In DNA, the CDR3 is TGTGCCAGCAGCTTAGGGCTAGCGGGAGGGCCGGAGACCCAGTACTTC.

The rearrangement joins TRBV4-2 to TRBJ2-7; D is unresolved. Germline values: CDR1 LGHNA, CDR2 YNFKEQ. The length of the CDR3 is 15 residues. Trimming pared 0 bases from V and 3 bases from J, leaving 12 bases between. The CDR3 bases are TGTGCCAGCAGCCAAGACCCCGCACAGTACTACGAGCAGTACTTC. It yields the protein CASSQDPAQYYEQYF.

This clone was detected a few times. The chain uses TRBV30 and TRBJ1-3; the D is unclear. CDR1 and CDR2 from the germline V gene are GTSNPN and SVGIG (reference sequence). The CDR3 consists of 17 residues. Trimming left V 0 bases short and J 0 bases short, with 15 bases between. The CDR3 reads CAWSVRPPGHSGNTIYF. The CDR3 DNA follows: TGTGCCTGGAGTGTACGGCCCCCGGGCCACTCTGGAAACACCATATATTTT.

The chain links TRBV7-8 to TRBJ1-3; 9 positions agree with TRBD1. Germline CDR1 SGHVS, CDR2 FQNEAQ. The length of the CDR3 is 16 residues. After removal of 5 bases from V and 0 bases from J, the junction contained 5 bases not matched to a gene. The CDR3 DNA reads TGTGCCAGCAGCAAGACAGGGGGATACTCTGGAAACACCATATATTTT. Encoded protein: CASSKTGGYSGNTIYF.

The V gene is TRBV7-9, the J gene TRBJ2-7; 9 bases line up with TRBD2. V shed 2 bases, J shed 4 bases, and the junction held 9 bases outside the gene matches. The CDR3 is made up of 16 amino acids. CDR1 and CDR2 (germline): SEHNR, FQNEAQ (reference sequence). This CDR3 is CASSLQAGGGGYEQYF. CDR3 in DNA: TGTGCCAGCAGCTTACAAGCGGGGGGCGGTGGGTACGAGCAGTACTTC. Full variable domain (outside the CDR3, taken from reference TRBV7-9 and TRBJ2-7): DTGVSQNPRHKITKRGQNVTFRCDPISEHNRLYWYRQTLGQGPEFLTYFQNEAQLEKSRLLSDRFSAERPKGSFSTLEIQRTEQGDSAMYLCASSLQAGGGGYEQYFGPGTRLTVT.

The chain employs TRBV7-9 and TRBJ2-7; D not resolved. Germline CDR1 and CDR2: SEHNR and FQNEAQ (reference sequence). The CDR3 is made up of 10 amino acids. Trimming took off 2 bases at V and 9 bases at J, with 5 bases between the two ends. This CDR3 is CASSLSGQYF. CDR3 DNA sequence: TGTGCCAGCAGCTTATCGGGGCAGTACTTC. The entire variable domain, with the rest obtained from reference TRBV7-9 and TRBJ2-7, is as follows: DTGVSQNPRHKITKRGQNVTFRCDPISEHNRLYWYRQTLGQGPEFLTYFQNEAQLEKSRLLSDRFSAERPKGSFSTLEIQRTEQGDSAMYLCASSLSGQYFGPGTRLTVT.

The rearrangement joins TRBV13 to TRBJ2-7; 8 bases fit TRBD2. This CDR3 is 16 amino acids long. Germline CDR1 reads PRHDT; CDR2 reads FYEKMQ (reference sequence). J was trimmed by 2 bases and V by 4 bases; bases with no gene match: 10. The CDR3 sequence: CASSSFGASGPYEQYF. CDR3 DNA sequence: TGTGCCAGCAGCTCATTCGGTGCTAGCGGGCCCTACGAGCAGTACTTC.

V usage is TRBV29-1 and J usage is TRBJ2-2; possible D gene TRBD2, 6 bases. Germline values: CDR1 SQVTM, CDR2 ANQGSEA. The CDR3 totals 15 residues. V was cut by 1 base and J by 5 bases, with 14 bases left in between. The CDR3 coding sequence is TGCAGCGTTGAAGGTCAGGGACTTTCAACCGGGGAGCTGTTTTTT. Translating it yields CSVEGQGLSTGELFF.

Points on this clone: Other DNA variants within this sample encode the same CDR3. V is TRBV28 and J is TRBJ1-4; maybe TRBD1 (6 bases). Germline V gene sequence: CDR1 MDHEN, CDR2 SYDVKM. This CDR3 is 13 amino acids long. V was pared by 3 bases and J by 5 bases, with 7 bases between. CDR3 DNA sequence: TGTGCCAGCAGTTTCGGGGGCAATGAAAAACTGTTTTTT. It yields the protein CASSFGGNEKLFF.

This chain uses TRBV30 with TRBJ1-1; D is uncertain. This CDR3 is 13 amino acids long. V was trimmed by 0 bases and J by 6 bases, leaving 11 bases between them. Germline V gene data show CDR1 as GTSNPN and CDR2 as SVGIG (reference sequence). CDR3 in amino acids: CAWSVGVTAEAFF. DNA of the CDR3: TGTGCCTGGAGTGTTGGCGTAACGGCTGAAGCTTTCTTT.

In its sample, this clone was seen once. This chain uses TRBV6-6 with TRBJ2-7; 8 positions agree with TRBD1. Losses at the gene ends were 6 bases for V and 2 bases for J; bases not matched to a gene: 6. Germline lookup yields CDR1 MNHNY and CDR2 SVGAGI (reference sequence). The CDR3 is made up of 14 amino acids. The CDR3 loop is CASRSGTGTYEQYF. The CDR3 nucleotides are TGTGCCAGCAGATCCGGGACAGGAACCTACGAGCAGTACTTC.

This chain links TRBV6-1 with TRBJ1-3, with D unclear. This CDR3 contains 15 residues. Germline CDR1 MNHNS, CDR2 SASEGT. V was pared by 7 bases and J by 0 bases, with 13 bases between. The CDR3 loop is CASTVGQSSGNTIYF. The CDR3 coding sequence is TGTGCCAGCACTGTAGGGCAGTCCTCTGGAAACACCATATATTTT.

The chain employs TRBV27 and TRBJ1-1; the D gene is possibly TRBD1 (5 bases). Germline V gene lookup returns CDR1 MNHEY and CDR2 SMNVEV (reference sequence). Trimming took off 2 bases at V and 9 bases at J, with 19 bases between the two ends. The CDR3 extends over 15 amino acids. The CDR3 region has the DNA TGTGCCAGCAGTTTACCCCCAGGGACCGGGTCCCAAGCTTTCTTT. It codes for CASSLPPGTGSQAFF.

The chain carries TRBV29-1 and TRBJ1-3, with D possibly matching TRBD1 (5 bases). The CDR3 sequence is 15 residues long. From germline, CDR1 is SQVTM and CDR2 ANQGSEA. The V gene lost 4 bases and the J gene lost 0 bases, with 13 bases spanning the gap. The CDR3 DNA sequence: TGCAGCGTTGCGGTGGGGGTTTCCTCTGGAAACACCATATATTTT. This translates into CSVAVGVSSGNTIYF.

For this clone: This specimen includes other DNA sequences encoding the same CDR3. This chain connects TRBV7-2 to TRBJ2-7, with D possibly being TRBD2 (5 bases). The CDR3 loop spans 13 amino acids. Between the trimmed V and J ends, which lost 2 bases and 3 bases, there was a span of 8 bases. CDR1 is SGHTA, CDR2 FQGNSA, per germline. The CDR3 is CASSLNRGYEQYF. CDR3 coding DNA: TGTGCCAGCAGCTTAAATCGGGGCTACGAGCAGTACTTC.

For this clone: Other DNA sequences in the same sample also yield this CDR3. The chain is built from TRBV30 and TRBJ1-5; D not certain. This CDR3 contains 13 residues. Trimming stripped 0 bases from V and 4 bases from J, with 7 bases between. CDR1 is GTSNPN, CDR2 SVGIG, per germline (reference sequence). Here the CDR3 reads CAWSVEGNQPQHF. In nucleotides, the CDR3 is TGTGCCTGGAGTGTGGAAGGGAATCAGCCCCAGCATTTT.

The chain has TRBV7-6 and TRBJ2-7; D remains ambiguous. Germline CDR1 is SGHVS and CDR2 is FNYEAQ. The CDR3 totals 15 residues. Trimming took 2 bases from V and 2 from J, leaving 13 bases between them. The CDR3 DNA reads as TGTGCCAGCAGCTTAAACCCCCGAGGAACCTACGAGCAGTACTTC. Translating it yields CASSLNPRGTYEQYF.

The chain joins TRBV19 to TRBJ1-4; D is perhaps TRBD1 (6 bases). V dropped 7 bases and J dropped 4 bases, with 16 bases sitting between them. From germline, CDR1 is LNHDA and CDR2 SQIVND (reference sequence). The length of the CDR3 is 15 residues. CDR3 residues: CASTWRGADNEKLFF. The CDR3 DNA reads TGTGCCAGTACCTGGAGGGGGGCCGATAATGAAAAACTGTTTTTT.

Written as DNA, the CDR3 is TGTGCCAGCTGCGGTGGACAGGGGCTATATCAGCCCCAGCATTTT. It is translated as CASCGGQGLYQPQHF. This chain links TRBV2 with TRBJ1-5, with 9 bases aligning to TRBD1. The CDR3 covers 15 residues. The germline V gene has CDR1 SNHLY and CDR2 FYNNEI. Trimming removed 8 bases from V and 5 bases from J; junction bases left unmatched: 10. Full variable domain (missing parts from reference TRBV2 and TRBJ1-5): EPEVTQTPSHQVTQMGQEVILRCVPISNHLYFYWYRQILGQKVEFLVSFYNNEISEKSEIFDDQFSVERPDGSNFTLKIRSTKLEDSAMYFCASCGGQGLYQPQHFGDGTRLSIL.